This T cell receptor beta chain was retrieved from a study of CD8+CD57+ T cells in acquired aplastic anemia. Background on the study: DNA from sorted CD4+ and CD8+ cells averaged about 3.2 ug. Study observations and caveats: Overlapping CD8+ CDR3 repertoires of patients and controls contained some 30 shared sequences.

Germline CDR1 SGHRS, CDR2 YFSETQ. With 3 bases removed from V and 2 bases from J, the gap between germline ends came to 11 bases. The CDR3 sequence is 14 residues long. This clonotype was seen repeatedly, ten times or more. Its cognate antigen is unknown. Before being chosen for sequencing, patients had shown CD8+CD57+ cell expansion by flow cytometry. Patients were treatment-naive when blood was sampled. Genomic DNA was employed as the template in profiling TCR beta VDJ and CDR3. Each CDR3 protein gets one entry after TCRdb re-called the reads with MiXCR. In the table there are 450,000 to 550,000 distinct CDR3 sequences, around a third of which are singletons.

Input material: sorted CD4+, CD8+, or CD8+CD57+ T cells (not recorded which) from PBMCs. The chain recombines TRBV5-1 with TRBJ1-1; D may be TRBD1 (5 bases). The source is a human donor with aplastic anemia. DNA for the CDR3: TGCGCCAGCAGCTCCAAACGGGACAACACTGAAGCTTTCTTT. Protein product: CASSSKRDNTEAFF.